This T cell receptor (beta chain) was captured in a study of T cell responses to AZD1222 COVID-19 vaccine. Study-level points and caveats: Donors were chiefly white British, with a greater number of females, and clonal diversity was perhaps underestimated.

Clones were sequenced by immunoSEQ multiplex PCR, and TCRdb holds only the in-frame ones, with some missing. The data contain about 170,000 clones, approximately 95% of them seen just once; the ten biggest clones take up 3% to 5%. The CDR3 extends over 15 amino acids. Germline V CDR1 and CDR2: SGHDT, YYEEEE. Losses at the gene ends were 2 bases for V and 5 bases for J; bases not matched to a gene: 9. On this clone: Its antigen remains unknown.

The rearrangement links TRBV5-6 to TRBJ2-5; 7 nucleotides line up with TRBD1. The source material was peripheral blood, sampled on day 0 of AZD1222 vaccination. This receptor was obtained from an adult in good health. The DNA of the CDR3 is TGTGCCAGCAGCTTCCCGACAGGGAGTGACGAGACCCAGTACTTC. It is translated as CASSFPTGSDETQYF.